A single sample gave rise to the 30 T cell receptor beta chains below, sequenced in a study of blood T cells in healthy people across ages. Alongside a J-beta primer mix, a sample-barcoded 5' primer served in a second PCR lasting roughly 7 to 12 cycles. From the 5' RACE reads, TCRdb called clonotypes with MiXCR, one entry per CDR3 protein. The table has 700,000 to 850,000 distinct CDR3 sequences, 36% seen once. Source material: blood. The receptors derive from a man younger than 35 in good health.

CDR3 DNA sequence: TGTGCCAGCATCCGAAACTCTGGAAACACCATATATTTT. Its translation: CASIRNSGNTIYF. V is TRBV12-3 or TRBV12-4 and J is TRBJ1-3; no clear D gene. The V gene lost 7 bases and the J gene lost 0 bases, with 7 bases spanning the gap. This CDR3 spans 13 amino acids.

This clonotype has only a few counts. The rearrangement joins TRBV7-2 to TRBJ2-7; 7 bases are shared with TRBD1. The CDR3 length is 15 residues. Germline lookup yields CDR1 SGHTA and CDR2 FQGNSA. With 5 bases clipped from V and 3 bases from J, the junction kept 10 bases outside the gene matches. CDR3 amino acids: CASSPRTGYGYEQYF. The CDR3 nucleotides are TGTGCCAGCAGCCCGAGGACAGGTTACGGCTACGAGCAGTACTTC.

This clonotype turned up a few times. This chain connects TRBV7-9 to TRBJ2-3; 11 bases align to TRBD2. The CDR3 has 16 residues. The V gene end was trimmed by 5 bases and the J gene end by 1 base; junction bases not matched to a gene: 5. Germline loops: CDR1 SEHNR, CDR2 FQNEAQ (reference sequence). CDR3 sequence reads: CASSPQTSGGTDTQYF. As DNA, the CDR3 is TGTGCCAGCAGCCCCCAGACTAGCGGGGGCACAGATACGCAGTATTTT.

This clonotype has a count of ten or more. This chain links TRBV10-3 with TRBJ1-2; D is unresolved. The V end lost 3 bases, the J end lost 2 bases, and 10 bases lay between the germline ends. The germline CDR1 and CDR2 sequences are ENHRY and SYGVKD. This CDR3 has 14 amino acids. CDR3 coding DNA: TGTGCCATCAGTGACGGACGGCAGAACTATGGCTACACCTTC. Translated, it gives CAISDGRQNYGYTF.

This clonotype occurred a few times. CDR3 loop: CSVPPGQGLSNEQFF. Here the CDR3 DNA reads TGCAGCGTCCCCCCGGGGCAGGGGTTGAGCAATGAGCAGTTCTTC. V gene TRBV29-1 combines with J gene TRBJ2-1; TRBD1 is a possible D gene (6 bases). This CDR3 is built from 15 residues. V lost 6 bases to trimming and J lost 6 bases, with 21 bases between them. Germline V gives CDR1 SQVTM, CDR2 ANQGSEA.

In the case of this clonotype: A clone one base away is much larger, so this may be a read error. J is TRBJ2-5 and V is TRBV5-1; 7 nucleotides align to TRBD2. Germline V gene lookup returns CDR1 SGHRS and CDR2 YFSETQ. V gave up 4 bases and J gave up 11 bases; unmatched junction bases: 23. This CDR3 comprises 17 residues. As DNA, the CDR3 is TGCGCCAGCAGCAATCCCACAGCGGGACGGGGCTACAATGAGCAGTACTTC. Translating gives CASSNPTAGRGYNEQYF.

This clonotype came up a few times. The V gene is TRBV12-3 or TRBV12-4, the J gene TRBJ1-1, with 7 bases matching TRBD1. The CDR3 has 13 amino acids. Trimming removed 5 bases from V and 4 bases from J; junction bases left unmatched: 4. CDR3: CASSRTGATEAFF. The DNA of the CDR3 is TGTGCCAGCAGTCGTACAGGGGCCACTGAAGCTTTCTTT.

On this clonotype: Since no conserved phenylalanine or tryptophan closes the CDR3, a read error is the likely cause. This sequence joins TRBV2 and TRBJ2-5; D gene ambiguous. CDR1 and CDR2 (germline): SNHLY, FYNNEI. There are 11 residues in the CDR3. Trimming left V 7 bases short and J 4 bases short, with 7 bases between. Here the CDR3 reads CASTLLETQYS. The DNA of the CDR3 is TGTGCCAGCACCCTGTTAGAGACCCAGTACTCC.

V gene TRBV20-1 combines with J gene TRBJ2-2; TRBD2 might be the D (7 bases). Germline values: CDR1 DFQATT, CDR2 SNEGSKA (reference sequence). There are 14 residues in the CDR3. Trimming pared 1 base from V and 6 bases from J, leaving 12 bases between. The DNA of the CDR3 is TGCAGTGCTAGAGGGACAGCGGGGCCCGGGGAGCTGTTTTTT. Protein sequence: CSARGTAGPGELFF.

In DNA form, the CDR3 reads TGTGCCAGCAGTTACCTGGCAGTCCGGGAGACCCAGTACTTC. Its translation: CASSYLAVRETQYF. The chain carries TRBV6-2 or TRBV6-3 and TRBJ2-5; D is uncertain. This CDR3 comprises 14 residues. CDR1 and CDR2 (germline): MNHEY, SVGEGT. V gave up 2 bases and J gave up 5 bases, with 12 bases separating them.

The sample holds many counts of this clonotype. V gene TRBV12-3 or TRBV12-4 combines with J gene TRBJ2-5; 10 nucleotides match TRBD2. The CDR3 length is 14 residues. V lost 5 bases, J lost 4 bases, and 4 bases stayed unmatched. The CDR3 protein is CASSASGGGETQYF. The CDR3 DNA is TGTGCCAGCAGTGCTAGCGGGGGCGGAGAGACCCAGTACTTC.

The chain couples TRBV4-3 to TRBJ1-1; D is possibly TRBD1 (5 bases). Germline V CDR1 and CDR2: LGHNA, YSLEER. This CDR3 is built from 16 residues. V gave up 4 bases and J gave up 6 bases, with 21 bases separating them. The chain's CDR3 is CASSLQGTWGVAEAFF. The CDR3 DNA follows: TGCGCCAGCAGCCTCCAGGGAACGTGGGGTGTTGCTGAAGCTTTCTTT.

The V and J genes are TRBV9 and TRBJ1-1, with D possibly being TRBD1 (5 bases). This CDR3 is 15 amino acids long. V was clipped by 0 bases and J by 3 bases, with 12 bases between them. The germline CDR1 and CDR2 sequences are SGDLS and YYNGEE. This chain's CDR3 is CASSVGAAGDTEAFF. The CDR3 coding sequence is TGTGCCAGCAGCGTAGGGGCTGCGGGGGACACTGAAGCTTTCTTT.

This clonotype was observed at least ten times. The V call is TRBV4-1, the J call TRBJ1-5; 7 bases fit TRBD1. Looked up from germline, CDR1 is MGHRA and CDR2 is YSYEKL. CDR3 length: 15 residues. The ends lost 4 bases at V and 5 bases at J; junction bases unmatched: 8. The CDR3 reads CASSLGYRGYQPQHF. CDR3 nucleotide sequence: TGCGCCAGCAGCCTAGGATACAGGGGTTATCAGCCCCAGCATTTT.

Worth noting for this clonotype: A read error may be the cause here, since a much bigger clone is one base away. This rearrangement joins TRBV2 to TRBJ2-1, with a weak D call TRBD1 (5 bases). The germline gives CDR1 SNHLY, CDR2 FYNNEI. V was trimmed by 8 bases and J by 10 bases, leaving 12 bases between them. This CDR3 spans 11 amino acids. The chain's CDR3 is CASGAAYEQFF. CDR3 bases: TGTGCCAGCGGGGCCGCCTACGAGCAGTTCTTC.

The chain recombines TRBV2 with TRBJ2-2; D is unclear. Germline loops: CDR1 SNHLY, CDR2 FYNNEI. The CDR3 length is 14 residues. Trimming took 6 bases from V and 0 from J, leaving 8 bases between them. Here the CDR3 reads CASSGSANTGELFF. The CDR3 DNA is TGTGCCAGCAGCGGCAGCGCGAACACCGGGGAGCTGTTTTTT.

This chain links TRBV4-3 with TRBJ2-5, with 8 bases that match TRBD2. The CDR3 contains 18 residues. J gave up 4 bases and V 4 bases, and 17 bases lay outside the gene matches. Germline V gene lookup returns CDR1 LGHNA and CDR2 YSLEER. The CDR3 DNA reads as TGCGCCAGCAGCCGAGTCCCTACTAGCGGTGGGGAGGGAGAGACCCAGTACTTC. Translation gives CASSRVPTSGGEGETQYF.

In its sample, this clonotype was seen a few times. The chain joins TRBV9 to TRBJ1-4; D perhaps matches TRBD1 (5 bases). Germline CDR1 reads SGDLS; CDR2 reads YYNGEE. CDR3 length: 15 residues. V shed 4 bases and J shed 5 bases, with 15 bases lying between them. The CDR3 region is CASSPAGGQNEKLFF. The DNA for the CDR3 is TGTGCCAGCAGCCCTGCGGGGGGTCAGAATGAAAAACTGTTTTTT.

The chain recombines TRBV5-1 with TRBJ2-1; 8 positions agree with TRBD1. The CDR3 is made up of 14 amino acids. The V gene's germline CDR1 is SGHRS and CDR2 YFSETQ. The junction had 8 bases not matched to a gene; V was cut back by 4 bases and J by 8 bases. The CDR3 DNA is TGCGCCAGCAGCCCGGACAGGGTATGGGATGAGCAGTTCTTC. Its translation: CASSPDRVWDEQFF.

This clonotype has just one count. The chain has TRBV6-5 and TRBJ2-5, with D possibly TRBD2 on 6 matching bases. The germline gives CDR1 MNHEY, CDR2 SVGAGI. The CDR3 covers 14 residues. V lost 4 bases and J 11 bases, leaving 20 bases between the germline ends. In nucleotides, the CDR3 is TGTGCCAGCAGTTTCCAGCGGGCTTACAATGAGCAGTACTTC. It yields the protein CASSFQRAYNEQYF.

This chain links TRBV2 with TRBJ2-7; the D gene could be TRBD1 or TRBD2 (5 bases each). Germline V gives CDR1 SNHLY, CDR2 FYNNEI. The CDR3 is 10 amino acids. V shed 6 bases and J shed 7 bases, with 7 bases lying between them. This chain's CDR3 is CASRGDEQYF. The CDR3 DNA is TGTGCCAGCAGGGGGGATGAGCAGTACTTC.

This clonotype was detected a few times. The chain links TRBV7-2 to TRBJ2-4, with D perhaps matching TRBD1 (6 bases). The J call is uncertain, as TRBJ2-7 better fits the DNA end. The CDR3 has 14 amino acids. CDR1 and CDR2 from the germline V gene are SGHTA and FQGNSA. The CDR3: CASRGWGQEYEQYF. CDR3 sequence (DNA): TGTGCCAGCAGGGGATGGGGGCAGGAGTACGAGCAGTACTTC.

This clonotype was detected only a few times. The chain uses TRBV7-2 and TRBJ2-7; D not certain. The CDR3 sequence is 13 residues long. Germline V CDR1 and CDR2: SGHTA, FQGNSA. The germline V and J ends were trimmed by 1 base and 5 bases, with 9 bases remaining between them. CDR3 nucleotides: TGTGCCAGCAGCTTAGGGCAGGAAAACGAGCAGTACTTC. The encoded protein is CASSLGQENEQYF. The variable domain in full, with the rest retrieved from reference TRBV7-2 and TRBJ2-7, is GAGVSQSPSNKVTEKGKDVELRCDPISGHTALYWYRQSLGQGLEFLIYFQGNSAPDKSGLPSDRFSAERTGGSVSTLTIQRTQQEDSAVYLCASSLGQENEQYFGPGTRLTVT.

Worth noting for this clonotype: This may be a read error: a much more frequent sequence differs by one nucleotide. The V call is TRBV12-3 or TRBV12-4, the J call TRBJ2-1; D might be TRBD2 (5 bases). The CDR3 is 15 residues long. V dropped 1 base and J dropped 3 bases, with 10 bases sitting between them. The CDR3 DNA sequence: TGTGCCAGCAGTTTAGTGGGTGAGGGCTACAATGAGCAGTTCTTC. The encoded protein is CASSLVGEGYNEQFF.

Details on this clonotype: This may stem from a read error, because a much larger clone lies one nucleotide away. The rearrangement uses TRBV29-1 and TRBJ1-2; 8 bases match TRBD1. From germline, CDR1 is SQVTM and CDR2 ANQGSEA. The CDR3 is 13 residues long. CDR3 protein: CGVEQGAYYGYTF. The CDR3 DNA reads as TGCGGCGTTGAGCAGGGGGCGTACTATGGCTACACCTTC.

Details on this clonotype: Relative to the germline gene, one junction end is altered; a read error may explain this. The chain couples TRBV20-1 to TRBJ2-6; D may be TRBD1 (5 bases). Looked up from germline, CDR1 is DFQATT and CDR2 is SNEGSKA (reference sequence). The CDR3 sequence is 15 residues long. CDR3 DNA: TGCAGTGCTAGAGAACGGTTCTCTGGGGCCGACGTCCTGACTTTC. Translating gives CSARERFSGADVLTF.

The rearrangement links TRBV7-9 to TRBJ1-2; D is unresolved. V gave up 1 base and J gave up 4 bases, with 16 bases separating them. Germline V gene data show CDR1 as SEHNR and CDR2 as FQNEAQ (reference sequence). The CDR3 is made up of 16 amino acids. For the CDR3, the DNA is TGTGCCAGCAGCTTAGGATCCGATCGACCGGGCTATGGCTACACCTTC. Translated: CASSLGSDRPGYGYTF. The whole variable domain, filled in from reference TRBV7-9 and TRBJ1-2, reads DTGVSQNPRHKITKRGQNVTFRCDPISEHNRLYWYRQTLGQGPEFLTYFQNEAQLEKSRLLSDRFSAERPKGSFSTLEIQRTEQGDSAMYLCASSLGSDRPGYGYTFGSGTRLTVV.

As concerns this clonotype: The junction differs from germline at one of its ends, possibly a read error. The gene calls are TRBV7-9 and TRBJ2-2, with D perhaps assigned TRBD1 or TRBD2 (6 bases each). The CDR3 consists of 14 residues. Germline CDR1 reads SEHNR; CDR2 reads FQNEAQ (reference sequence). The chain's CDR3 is CASSWGANIGELFF. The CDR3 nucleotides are TGTGCCAGCAGCTGGGGGGCGAACATCGGGGAGCTGTTTTTT.

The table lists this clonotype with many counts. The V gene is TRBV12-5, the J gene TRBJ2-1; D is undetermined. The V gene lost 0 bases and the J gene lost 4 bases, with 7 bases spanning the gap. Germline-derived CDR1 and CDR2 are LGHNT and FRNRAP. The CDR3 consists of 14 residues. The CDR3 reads CASGLVSRYNEQFF. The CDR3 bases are TGTGCTAGTGGTTTGGTTTCGCGTTACAATGAGCAGTTCTTC.

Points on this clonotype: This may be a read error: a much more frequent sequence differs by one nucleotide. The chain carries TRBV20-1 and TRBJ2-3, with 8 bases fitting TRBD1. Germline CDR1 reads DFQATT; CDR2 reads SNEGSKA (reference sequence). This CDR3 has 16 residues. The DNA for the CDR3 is TGCAGTGCTAGAGACCTGGACAGGGCGCCCTCAGATACGCGGTATTTT. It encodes CSARDLDRAPSDTRYF.